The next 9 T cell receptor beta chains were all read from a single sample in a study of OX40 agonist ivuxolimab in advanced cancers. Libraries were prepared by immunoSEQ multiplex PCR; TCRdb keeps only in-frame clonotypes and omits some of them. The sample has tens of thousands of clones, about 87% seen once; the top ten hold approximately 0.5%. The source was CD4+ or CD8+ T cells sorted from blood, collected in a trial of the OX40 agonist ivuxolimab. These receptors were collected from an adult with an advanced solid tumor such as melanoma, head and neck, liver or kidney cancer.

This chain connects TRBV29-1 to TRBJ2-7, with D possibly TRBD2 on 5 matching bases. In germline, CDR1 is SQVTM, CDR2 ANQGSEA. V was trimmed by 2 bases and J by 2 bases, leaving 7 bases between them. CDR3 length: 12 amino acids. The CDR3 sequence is CSVEIGAYEQYF. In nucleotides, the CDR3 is TGCAGCGTTGAAATCGGGGCCTACGAGCAGTACTTC.

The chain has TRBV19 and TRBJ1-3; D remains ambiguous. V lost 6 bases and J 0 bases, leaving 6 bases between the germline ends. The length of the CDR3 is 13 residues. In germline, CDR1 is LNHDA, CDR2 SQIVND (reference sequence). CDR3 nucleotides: TGTGCCAGTAGGCAGTTCTCTGGAAACACCATATATTTT. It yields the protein CASRQFSGNTIYF.

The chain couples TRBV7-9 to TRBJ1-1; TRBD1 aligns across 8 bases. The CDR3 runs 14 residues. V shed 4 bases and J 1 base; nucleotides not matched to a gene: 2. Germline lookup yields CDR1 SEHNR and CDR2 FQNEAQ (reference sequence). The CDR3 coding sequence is TGTGCCAGCAGCTACAGGGGGGGGAACACTGAAGCTTTCTTT. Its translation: CASSYRGGNTEAFF.

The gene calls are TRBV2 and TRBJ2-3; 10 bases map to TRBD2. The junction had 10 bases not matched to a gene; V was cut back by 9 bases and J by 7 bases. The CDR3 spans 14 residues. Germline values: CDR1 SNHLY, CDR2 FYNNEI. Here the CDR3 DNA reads TGTGCCAGTACAACTAGCGGGGACGCTAATACGCAGTATTTT. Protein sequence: CASTTSGDANTQYF.

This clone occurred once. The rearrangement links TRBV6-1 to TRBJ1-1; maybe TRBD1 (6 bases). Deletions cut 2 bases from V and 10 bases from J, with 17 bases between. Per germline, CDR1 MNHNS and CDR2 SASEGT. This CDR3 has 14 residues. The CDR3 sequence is CASSELQVGGAAFF. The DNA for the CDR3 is TGTGCCAGCAGTGAACTGCAAGTAGGGGGTGCAGCTTTCTTT.

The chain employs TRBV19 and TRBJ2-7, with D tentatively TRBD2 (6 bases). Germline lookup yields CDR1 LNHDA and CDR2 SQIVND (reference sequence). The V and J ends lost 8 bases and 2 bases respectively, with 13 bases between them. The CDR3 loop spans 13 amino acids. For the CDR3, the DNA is TGTGCCAGTTCCCGACCGGGGGCCTACGAGCAGTACTTC. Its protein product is CASSRPGAYEQYF.

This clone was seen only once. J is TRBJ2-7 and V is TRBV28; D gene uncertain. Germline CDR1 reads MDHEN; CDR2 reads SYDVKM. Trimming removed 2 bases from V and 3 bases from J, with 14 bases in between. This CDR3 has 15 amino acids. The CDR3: CASSLPGRPIYEQYF. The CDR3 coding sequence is TGTGCCAGCAGTTTACCCGGACGGCCAATCTACGAGCAGTACTTC.

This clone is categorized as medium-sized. The CDR3 sequence: CASHKQSMNTEAFF. The CDR3 DNA reads as TGTGCCAGTCACAAGCAGTCCATGAACACTGAAGCTTTCTTT. The chain carries TRBV19 and TRBJ1-1; D ambiguous. This CDR3 is built from 14 residues. Germline CDR1 and CDR2: LNHDA and SQIVND (reference sequence). V lost 8 bases and J lost 0, with 13 bases in between.

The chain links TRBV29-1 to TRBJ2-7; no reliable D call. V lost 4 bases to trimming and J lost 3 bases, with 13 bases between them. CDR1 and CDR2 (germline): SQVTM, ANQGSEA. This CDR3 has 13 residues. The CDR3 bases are TGCAGCGTTGTTGTTGCAGTCGGCTACGAGCAGTACTTC. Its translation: CSVVVAVGYEQYF.